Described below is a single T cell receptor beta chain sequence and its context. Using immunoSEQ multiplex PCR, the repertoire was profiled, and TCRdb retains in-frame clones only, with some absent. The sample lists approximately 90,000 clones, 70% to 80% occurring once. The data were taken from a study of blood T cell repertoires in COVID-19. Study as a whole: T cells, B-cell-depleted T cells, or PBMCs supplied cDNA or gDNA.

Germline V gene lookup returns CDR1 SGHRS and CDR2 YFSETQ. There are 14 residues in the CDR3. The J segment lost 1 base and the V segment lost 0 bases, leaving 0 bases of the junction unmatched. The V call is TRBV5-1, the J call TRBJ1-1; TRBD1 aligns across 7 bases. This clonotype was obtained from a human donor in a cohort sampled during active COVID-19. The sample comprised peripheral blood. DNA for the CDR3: TGCGCCAGCAGCTTGGGGGACAGGAACACTGAAGCTTTCTTT. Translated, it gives CASSLGDRNTEAFF.